These 23 T cell receptor beta chains share one sample of origin, sequenced in a study of blood T cell repertoires in COVID-19. The method was immunoSEQ multiplex PCR; TCRdb's version includes in-frame clones alone and lacks a portion of them. The table includes roughly 200,000 clones, more than 75% detected once. Sequencing was performed on peripheral blood. These receptors were collected from a man aged 40-49 years with active or convalescent COVID-19.

The chain is built from TRBV14 and TRBJ1-6; TRBD1 matches at 7 bases. Germline V CDR1 and CDR2: SGHDN, FVKESK. CDR3 length equals 14 residues. V was clipped by 4 bases and J by 12 bases; unmatched bases: 9. The CDR3 DNA sequence: TGTGCCAGCAGCCTCCGGACAGGTGCCTTACCCCTCCACTTT. Its translation: CASSLRTGALPLHF. The whole variable domain, filled in from reference TRBV14 and TRBJ1-6, reads EAGVTQFPSHSVIEKGQTVTLRCDPISGHDNLYWYRRVMGKEIKFLLHFVKESKQDESGMPNNRFLAERTGGTYSTLKVQPAELEDSGVYFCASSLRTGALPLHFGNGTRLTVT.

The V call is TRBV2, the J call TRBJ2-3, with D unclear. V lost 4 bases and J 0 bases, leaving 11 bases between the germline ends. Germline lookup yields CDR1 SNHLY and CDR2 FYNNEI. The CDR3 spans 15 residues. CDR3 bases: TGTGCCAGCAGTGGGCAGGCCCCTAGCACAGATACGCAGTATTTT. Translation gives CASSGQAPSTDTQYF.

The genes are TRBV28 and TRBJ1-5, with D hard to call. Looked up from germline, CDR1 is MDHEN and CDR2 is SYDVKM. Trimming took 5 bases from V and 5 from J, leaving 7 bases between them. CDR3 length: 12 amino acids. The CDR3 here is CASSPGHQPQHF. DNA for the CDR3: TGTGCCAGCAGTCCTGGCCATCAGCCCCAGCATTTT. Variable domain in full (rest from reference TRBV28 and TRBJ1-5): DVKVTQSSRYLVKRTGEKVFLECVQDMDHENMFWYRQDPGLGLRLIYFSYDVKMKEKGDIPEGYSVSREKKERFSLILESASTNQTSMYLCASSPGHQPQHFGDGTRLSIL.

This clone was observed a few times. The rearrangement links TRBV29-1 to TRBJ2-7, with D possibly being TRBD1 (5 bases). The CDR3 runs to 13 residues. With 4 bases removed from V and 2 bases from J, the gap between germline ends came to 12 bases. Germline assignment: CDR1 SQVTM and CDR2 ANQGSEA. The CDR3 coding sequence is TGCAGCGTTGTGGCGACAGCAACCTACGAGCAGTACTTC. It specifies CSVVATATYEQYF.

The chain has TRBV7-9 and TRBJ1-5; D possibly corresponds to TRBD1 (6 bases). Trimming stripped 4 bases from V and 6 bases from J, with 10 bases between. The germline V gene has CDR1 SEHNR and CDR2 FQNEAQ (reference sequence). CDR3 size: 13 residues. CDR3 nucleotide sequence: TGTGCCAGCAGCTCCGGGACATTTCAGCCCCAGCATTTT. Its translation: CASSSGTFQPQHF. The full variable domain, in which reference TRBV7-9 and TRBJ1-5 provide the parts outside the CDR3, is DTGVSQNPRHKITKRGQNVTFRCDPISEHNRLYWYRQTLGQGPEFLTYFQNEAQLEKSRLLSDRFSAERPKGSFSTLEIQRTEQGDSAMYLCASSSGTFQPQHFGDGTRLSIL.

This clone was seen a few times. The chain has TRBV7-8 and TRBJ1-5; TRBD1 matches at 8 bases. Germline loops: CDR1 SGHVS, CDR2 FQNEAQ. Trimming cost V 5 bases and J 6 bases; bases outside gene matches: 12. There are 16 residues in the CDR3. As DNA, the CDR3 is TGTGCCAGCAGCCCTACCCAGGACAGGGTTAGTCAGCCCCAGCATTTT. Protein product: CASSPTQDRVSQPQHF.

The chain combines TRBV27 with TRBJ2-3; TRBD2 aligns across 10 bases. V lost 5 bases and J lost 5; bases outside the gene matches: 4. Germline lookup yields CDR1 MNHEY and CDR2 SMNVEV (reference sequence). The CDR3 covers 14 residues. The CDR3 DNA is TGTGCCAGCAGTCTAGCGGGGGTTATAGATACGCAGTATTTT. This translates into CASSLAGVIDTQYF.

The chain recombines TRBV6-5 with TRBJ1-5; TRBD1 matches at 7 bases. The trim removed 7 bases at V and 6 bases at J, leaving 12 bases unmatched. The CDR3 length is 15 residues. Germline V lookup: CDR1 MNHEY, CDR2 SVGAGI. For the CDR3, the DNA is TGTGCCAGCAACAACAACAGGGGCGGTCTTCAGCCCCAGCATTTT. As protein: CASNNNRGGLQPQHF.

The genes are TRBV5-8 and TRBJ1-2; D gene uncertain. V lost 3 bases and J 0 bases, leaving 18 bases between the germline ends. CDR3 length: 17 amino acids. In germline, CDR1 is SGHTS, CDR2 YDEGEE. In nucleotides, the CDR3 is TGTGCCAGCAGCTACCGGACCGGACGGGAAGCTAACTATGGCTACACCTTC. Translation: CASSYRTGREANYGYTF.

There are a few counts of this clone. This rearrangement joins TRBV7-2 to TRBJ2-1; 11 positions match TRBD2. The germline CDR1 and CDR2 sequences are SGHTA and FQGNSA. J lost 7 bases, V lost 8 bases, and 10 bases had no gene match. The CDR3 has 15 residues. The CDR3 nucleotides read TGTGCCAGCTCCCGGGCTAGCGGGGGGCTTAATGAGCAGTTCTTC. It yields the protein CASSRASGGLNEQFF.

Worth noting for this clone: At the DNA level, this CDR3 is encoded by other sequences in the same sample as well. The chain recombines TRBV28 with TRBJ1-5; D not resolved. Germline V gives CDR1 MDHEN, CDR2 SYDVKM. The CDR3 is 13 amino acids. The V end lost 5 bases, the J end lost 0 bases, and 5 bases lay between the germline ends. The CDR3, as DNA: TGTGCCAGCAGTCGGGATAGCAATCAGCCCCAGCATTTT. Amino acids: CASSRDSNQPQHF.

The CDR3 bases are TGTGCCAGCAGCCGGACAACTGATAATTCACCCCTCCACTTT. The encoded protein is CASSRTTDNSPLHF. V and J are TRBV7-2 and TRBJ1-6; TRBD1 is a possible D gene (5 bases). This CDR3 is 14 amino acids long. Germline V CDR1 and CDR2: SGHTA, FQGNSA. V lost 5 bases and J 5 bases, leaving 10 bases between the germline ends.

Remarks on this clone: A read error may produce the germline difference seen at one junction end. The CDR3 region is CASSDGGTDTQYF. For the CDR3, the DNA is TGTGCCAGCAGTGACGGGGGCACGGATACGCAGTATTTT. V is TRBV6-4 and J is TRBJ2-3; perhaps TRBD1 as D (6 bases). The CDR3 is made up of 13 amino acids. Germline V lookup: CDR1 MRHNA, CDR2 SNTAGT.

This clone was detected a few times. The gene calls are TRBV30 and TRBJ1-6; 7 nucleotides agree with TRBD1. Germline-derived CDR1 and CDR2 are GTSNPN and SVGIG (reference sequence). The CDR3 spans 15 residues. V lost 0 bases, J lost 10 bases, and 9 bases stayed unmatched. CDR3 protein: CAWSVHRQGSSPLHF. CDR3 sequence (DNA): TGTGCCTGGAGTGTACATCGACAGGGAAGCTCACCCCTCCACTTT.

The chain employs TRBV3-1 (or the pseudogene TRBV3-2) and TRBJ2-7; tentatively, D is TRBD2 (6 bases). Germline assignment: CDR1 LGHDT and CDR2 YNNKEL (reference sequence). The CDR3 extends over 13 amino acids. V lost 6 bases and J 6 bases, leaving 15 bases between the germline ends. CDR3 coding DNA: TGTGCCAGCAGTCATGAGAGGGGACTCGAGCAGTACTTC. Amino acids: CASSHERGLEQYF.

CDR3 residues: CASSKRQAVKFF. The CDR3 DNA sequence: TGTGCCAGCAGTAAAAGACAGGCAGTGAAGTTCTTC. The chain combines TRBV27 with TRBJ2-1; possible D gene TRBD1, 6 bases. Per the germline V gene, CDR1 is MNHEY and CDR2 is SMNVEV (reference sequence). V dropped 5 bases and J dropped 14 bases, with 16 bases sitting between them. CDR3 length equals 12 residues.

In its sample, this clone was seen once. V and J are TRBV18 and TRBJ2-3; D perhaps matches TRBD1 (6 bases). Trimming removed 4 bases from V and 0 bases from J, with 11 bases in between. This CDR3 has 15 residues. Germline loops: CDR1 KGHSH, CDR2 LQKENI. CDR3 sequence (DNA): TGTGCCAGCTCACAAGGACAGTCTAGCACAGATACGCAGTATTTT. It codes for CASSQGQSSTDTQYF.

The rearrangement joins TRBV5-1 to TRBJ2-7; 10 positions match TRBD2. Germline assignment: CDR1 SGHRS and CDR2 YFSETQ. V was clipped by 1 base and J by 0 bases; unmatched bases: 7. The length of the CDR3 is 17 residues. CDR3 bases: TGCGCCAGCAGCTTGTTGGCTAGCGGGGGCCACTCCTACGAGCAGTACTTC. This encodes CASSLLASGGHSYEQYF.

The chain joins TRBV28 to TRBJ1-5, with 8 positions matching TRBD1. Trimming took 6 bases from V and 4 from J; bases not matched to a gene: 5. CDR1 and CDR2 (germline): MDHEN, SYDVKM. This CDR3 has 14 residues. The CDR3: CASSSRTGNQPQHF. CDR3 sequence (DNA): TGTGCCAGCAGCTCTAGGACAGGGAATCAGCCCCAGCATTTT.

The chain uses TRBV4-3 and TRBJ2-1; D possibly corresponds to TRBD2 (7 bases). The CDR3 extends over 17 amino acids. Germline CDR1 and CDR2: LGHNA and YSLEER. V gave up 0 bases and J gave up 8 bases, with 20 bases separating them. The CDR3 region is CASSQEGGGGPLYEQFF. The CDR3 nucleotides are TGCGCCAGCAGCCAAGAGGGGGGCGGGGGACCTCTTTATGAGCAGTTCTTC.

V is TRBV7-3 and J is TRBJ2-5; D is possibly TRBD2 (6 bases). The CDR3 has 13 amino acids. The germline V gene has CDR1 SGHTA and CDR2 FQGTGA. V was cut by 3 bases and J by 2 bases, with 7 bases left in between. This CDR3 is CASSLGGQETQYF. In DNA form, the CDR3 reads TGTGCCAGCAGCTTGGGGGGACAAGAGACCCAGTACTTC.

The rearrangement uses TRBV2 and TRBJ1-5, with TRBD1 as a possible D gene (5 bases). Germline CDR1 and CDR2: SNHLY and FYNNEI. The ends were cut back, 3 bases at V and 4 bases at J, with 16 bases in the middle. CDR3 length: 16 residues. CDR3 nucleotide sequence: TGTGCCAGCAGTGACCGGGGAGGACAAAGGAATCAGCCCCAGCATTTT. Amino acid sequence: CASSDRGGQRNQPQHF.

CDR3 loop: CAISTDRVSYGYTF. The CDR3 DNA is TGTGCCATCAGCACGGACAGGGTATCGTATGGCTACACCTTC. This chain connects TRBV10-3 to TRBJ1-2; TRBD1 matches at 8 bases. There are 14 residues in the CDR3. V shed 6 bases and J 5 bases; nucleotides not matched to a gene: 8. CDR1 and CDR2 (germline): ENHRY, SYGVKD.